Each of the 18 T cell receptor beta chains below was sequenced from the same sample in a study of T cells in Graves' hyperthyroidism and ophthalmopathy. Amplification targeted TCR beta CDR3 regions from RNA transcripts. The HTBI primer set drove a first-round RT-PCR of the TCR CDR3. TCRdb ran MiXCR on the multiplex PCR reads and lists one entry per CDR3 protein. Of 240,000 or so distinct CDR3 sequences detected, roughly 15% appear once; the ten largest clones hold more than 25%. The sample comprised blood. Source of these receptors: a woman under 30 with Graves' ophthalmopathy.

This clonotype appeared many times. This chain joins TRBV3-1 and TRBJ1-1; the match to TRBD1 covers 9 bases. Per the germline V gene, CDR1 is LGHDT and CDR2 is YNNKEL (reference sequence). The CDR3 has 17 amino acids. Trimming took 4 bases from V and 4 from J; bases not matched to a gene: 13. The CDR3 sequence: CASSLGARTGEGTEAFF. The CDR3 nucleotides are TGTGCCAGCAGCCTGGGGGCACGGACAGGGGAGGGCACTGAAGCTTTCTTT.

The genes are TRBV9 and TRBJ2-3; TRBD2 matches 8 bases. The germline CDR1 and CDR2 sequences are SGDLS and YYNGEE. The CDR3 totals 16 residues. The junction had 6 bases not matched to a gene; V was cut back by 0 bases and J by 3 bases. The chain's CDR3 is CASSVAGREETDTQYF. The DNA of the CDR3 is TGTGCCAGCAGCGTAGCCGGGCGGGAGGAGACAGATACGCAGTATTTT.

This clonotype was detected many times. This chain links TRBV12-3 or TRBV12-4 with TRBJ1-5; the D gene is possibly TRBD1 (6 bases). V was clipped by 7 bases and J by 4 bases, with 14 bases between them. The CDR3 length is 14 residues. The CDR3 sequence: CASKSGGFNQPQHF. Here the CDR3 DNA reads TGTGCCAGCAAAAGCGGGGGCTTTAATCAGCCCCAGCATTTT.

This clonotype was seen only a few times. V and J are TRBV5-1 and TRBJ2-5; D may match TRBD1 or TRBD2 (6 bases each). The CDR3 runs 13 residues. Trimming pared 4 bases from V and 6 bases from J, leaving 13 bases between. Germline CDR1 is SGHRS and CDR2 is YFSETQ. The CDR3 region has the DNA TGCGCCAGCAGCCCCACGGGGGCCAAGACCCAGTACTTC. The encoded protein is CASSPTGAKTQYF.

This clonotype has a count of ten or more. The chain employs TRBV20-1 and TRBJ2-7; D is unclear. With 0 bases removed from V and 3 bases from J, the gap between germline ends came to 9 bases. The CDR3 is made up of 13 amino acids. Germline lookup yields CDR1 DFQATT and CDR2 SNEGSKA (reference sequence). CDR3 amino acids: CSARDPTGYEQYF. In DNA, the CDR3 is TGCAGTGCTAGAGATCCAACCGGCTACGAGCAGTACTTC.

This clonotype was counted ten times or more. The J gene is TRBJ1-1, the V gene TRBV6-1, with D possibly matching TRBD1 (6 bases). Trimming removed 5 bases from V and 7 bases from J, with 14 bases in between. The germline V gene encodes CDR1 MNHNS and CDR2 SASEGT. The CDR3 runs 13 residues. As DNA, the CDR3 is TGTGCCAGCAGTAAATTACAGGGAGATGAAGCTTTCTTT. This translates into CASSKLQGDEAFF.

Many counts were recorded for this clonotype. The chain has TRBV18 and TRBJ1-2; no clear D. V lost 2 bases and J 2 bases, leaving 12 bases between the germline ends. CDR1 and CDR2 (germline): KGHSH, LQKENI. The CDR3 runs to 15 residues. The CDR3 reads CASSPAASGNYGYTF. The CDR3 DNA reads TGTGCCAGCTCACCAGCAGCATCGGGGAACTATGGCTACACCTTC. Based on the CDR3 plus reference TRBV18 and TRBJ1-2, the full variable domain is NAGVMQNPRHLVRRRGQEARLRCSPMKGHSHVYWYRQLPEEGLKFMVYLQKENIIDESGMPKERFSAEFPKEGPSILRIQQVVRGDSAAYFCASSPAASGNYGYTFGSGTRLTVV.

The rearrangement links TRBV18 to TRBJ2-7; the D gene is possibly TRBD2 (5 bases). This CDR3 spans 14 amino acids. CDR1 KGHSH and CDR2 LQKENI come from the germline V gene. V lost 2 bases and J lost 3, with 11 bases in between. In nucleotides, the CDR3 is TGTGCCAGCTCACCAGGGCAGCGGCGCTACGAGCAGTACTTC. It translates to CASSPGQRRYEQYF.

The chain couples TRBV5-1 to TRBJ2-5; 11 nucleotides match TRBD2. Unmatched junction bases numbered 9, after V lost 4 bases and J lost 4 bases. The length of the CDR3 is 16 residues. Per germline, CDR1 SGHRS and CDR2 YFSETQ. The CDR3 reads CASSGATGTSGETQYF. CDR3 sequence (DNA): TGCGCCAGCAGCGGAGCAACCGGGACTAGCGGAGAGACCCAGTACTTC.

This clonotype was found many times. V gene TRBV20-1 combines with J gene TRBJ2-7; TRBD2 might be the D (5 bases). Trimming removed 2 bases at V and 0 bases at J, with 8 bases between. Germline V gene data show CDR1 as DFQATT and CDR2 as SNEGSKA (reference sequence). The CDR3 has 13 amino acids. The CDR3 protein is CSARTAGSYEQYF. The CDR3 nucleotides are TGCAGTGCTAGAACGGCGGGCTCCTACGAGCAGTACTTC.

In this sample, this clonotype turned up many times. The V and J genes are TRBV6-2 or TRBV6-3 and TRBJ1-2; TRBD1 matches 8 bases. V shed 7 bases and J 7 bases; nucleotides not matched to a gene: 14. The CDR3 is 15 amino acids. CDR1 and CDR2 from the germline V gene are MNHEY and SVGEGT. CDR3 residues: CASKVTGQGALGYTF. CDR3 DNA sequence: TGTGCCAGCAAAGTTACGGGGCAGGGGGCTCTTGGCTACACCTTC.

The gene calls are TRBV6-7 and TRBJ2-5, with a weak D call TRBD1 (6 bases). TRBV6-7 is an ORF; its function is uncertain. The length of the CDR3 is 14 residues. Trimming shortened V by 8 bases and J by 5 bases, and 18 bases separated the two germline ends. The CDR3 sequence: CASSPAGAGETQYF. CDR3 sequence (DNA): TGTGCCAGCTCCCCTGCAGGGGCCGGGGAGACCCAGTACTTC.

This clonotype was picked up many times. The chain links TRBV28 to TRBJ2-2, with D tentatively TRBD2 (6 bases). The V end was cut by 3 bases, the J end by 3 bases, with 20 bases between. Germline V lookup: CDR1 MDHEN, CDR2 SYDVKM. The CDR3 runs to 18 residues. CDR3 DNA sequence: TGTGCCAGCAGTTTTGGTAGCGTAAGTAGCGGCCACACCGGGGAGCTGTTTTTT. Residues: CASSFGSVSSGHTGELFF.

This clonotype appeared many times. The chain recombines TRBV20-1 with TRBJ1-4; D gene unclear. The V gene's germline CDR1 is DFQATT and CDR2 SNEGSKA (reference sequence). The CDR3 runs 15 residues. The V end was cut by 0 bases, the J end by 6 bases, with 14 bases between. The CDR3: CSARDLRHGYEKLFF. CDR3 sequence (DNA): TGCAGTGCTAGAGATCTCAGACACGGGTATGAAAAACTGTTTTTT.

The rearrangement links TRBV11-1 to TRBJ2-7, with no clear D. Between the trimmed V and J ends, which lost 3 bases and 3 bases, there was a span of 15 bases. Germline assignment: CDR1 SGHAT and CDR2 FQDESV (reference sequence). CDR3 length: 15 amino acids. CDR3 nucleotides: TGTGCCAGCAGCTTTACCGGGCCCGCCGGCTACGAGCAGTACTTC. The encoded protein is CASSFTGPAGYEQYF.

A note on this clonotype: This may be a read error, as it is one base from a much larger clone. The V gene is TRBV18, the J gene TRBJ2-3, with TRBD2 matching 15 bases. Germline loops: CDR1 KGHSH, CDR2 LQKENI. This CDR3 is 16 amino acids long. The CDR3 DNA follows: TGTGCCGGCTCACCACGGGGGACTAGCGGGAGGAACACGCAGTATTTT. It is translated as CAGSPRGTSGRNTQYF.

This clonotype has a count of ten or more. DNA for the CDR3: TGTGCCAGCAGTGAAAGGCTAGCGGGACGGGGAGGCAATGAGCAGTTCTTC. Amino acids: CASSERLAGRGGNEQFF. The chain joins TRBV25-1 to TRBJ2-1, with 9 bases matching TRBD2. The CDR3 sequence is 17 residues long. Germline CDR1 is MGHDK and CDR2 is SYGVNS. Unmatched junction bases numbered 11, after V lost 2 bases and J lost 6 bases.

This clonotype was observed at least ten times. J is TRBJ1-4 and V is TRBV27, with D possibly TRBD1 on 5 matching bases. Germline lookup yields CDR1 MNHEY and CDR2 SMNVEV (reference sequence). This CDR3 contains 13 residues. V lost 3 bases to trimming and J lost 7 bases, with 9 bases between them. The CDR3, as DNA: TGTGCCAGCAGTTTGCAGGGTAGTGAAAAACTGTTTTTT. Translating it yields CASSLQGSEKLFF. Together with reference TRBV27 and TRBJ1-4, the CDR3 gives the full variable domain: EAQVTQNPRYLITVTGKKLTVTCSQNMNHEYMSWYRQDPGLGLRQIYYSMNVEVTDKGDVPEGYKVSRKEKRNFPLILESPSPNQTSLYFCASSLQGSEKLFFGSGTQLSVL.